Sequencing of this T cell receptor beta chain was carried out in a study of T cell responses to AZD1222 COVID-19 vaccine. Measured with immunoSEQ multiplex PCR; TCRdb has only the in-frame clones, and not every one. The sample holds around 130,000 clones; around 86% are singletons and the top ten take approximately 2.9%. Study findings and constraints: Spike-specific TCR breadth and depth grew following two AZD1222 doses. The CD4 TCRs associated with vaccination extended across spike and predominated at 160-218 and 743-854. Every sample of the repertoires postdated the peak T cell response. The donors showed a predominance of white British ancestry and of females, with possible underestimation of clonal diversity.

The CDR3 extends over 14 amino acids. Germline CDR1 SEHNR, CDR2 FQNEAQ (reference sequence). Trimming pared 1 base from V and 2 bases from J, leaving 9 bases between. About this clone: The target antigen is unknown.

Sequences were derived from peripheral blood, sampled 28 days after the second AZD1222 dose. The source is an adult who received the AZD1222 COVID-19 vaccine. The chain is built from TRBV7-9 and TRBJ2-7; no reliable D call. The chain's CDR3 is CASSLVADTYEQYF. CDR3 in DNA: TGTGCCAGCAGCTTAGTGGCGGATACCTACGAGCAGTACTTC. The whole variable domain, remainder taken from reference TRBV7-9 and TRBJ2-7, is DTGVSQNPRHKITKRGQNVTFRCDPISEHNRLYWYRQTLGQGPEFLTYFQNEAQLEKSRLLSDRFSAERPKGSFSTLEIQRTEQGDSAMYLCASSLVADTYEQYFGPGTRLTVT.